Included here is one T cell receptor beta chain sequence, with context. Its antigen is not identified. These data belong to a study of T cell responses to AZD1222 COVID-19 vaccine. Libraries were prepared by immunoSEQ multiplex PCR; TCRdb keeps only in-frame clonotypes and omits some of them. The table records 150,000 to 200,000 clones, approximately 94% of them present only once. V shed 6 bases and J shed 1 base, with 3 bases lying between them. In germline, CDR1 is MNHEY, CDR2 SMNVEV (reference sequence). There are 12 residues in the CDR3. Whole-study results and caveats: Only a handful of AZD1222 recipients were seropositive at baseline. Spike-specific TCR breadth and depth grew following two AZD1222 doses. Repertoires were obtained solely post-peak T cell response.

The sequenced sample was peripheral blood, obtained 28 days after the second dose of the MenACWY control vaccine. This TCR was recovered from an adult who received the MenACWY meningococcal vaccine as a control. V usage is TRBV27 and J usage is TRBJ2-2; D not resolved. This chain's CDR3 is CASRLNTGELFF. The CDR3, as DNA: TGTGCCAGCAGGCTGAACACCGGGGAGCTGTTTTTT.